Below, one T cell receptor (beta chain) is given with its context. Its target antigen remains unknown. No much larger clonotype is one base removed from it; base qualities were not supplied. This record belongs to a study of response to subunit inactivated influenza vaccine (dated by TCRdb to the late 2010s). A note on the overall study: Deep quantitative profiling of the T cell receptor repertoire was used in the study to follow responses to a trivalent subunit inactivated influenza vaccine. Paper-wide results and their limitations: The authors proposed that each seasonal influenza vaccination may bring in only a limited number of new T cells.

Libraries were constructed by RT-PCR. Sequencer: Illumina HiSeq 2500. TCRdb itself trimmed the public reads at Q25 with fastp, ran MiXCR and retained productive beta chains. Duplicate CDR3 protein sequences are folded into a single record with the most common DNA and genes. The sample table lists roughly 460,000 distinct CDR3 sequences, around 9.9% of them with a count of one. The top ten clonotypes cover about an eighth of the sample. The meaning of the sample's time point label: around 47 days after influenza vaccine administration. V loses 4 bases of germline sequence and J loses 4 bases, and the interval between the two ends is 14 bases. As encoded in the germline V gene (reference sequence), CDR1 is GTSNPN while CDR2 is SVGIG. Including the terminal cysteine and phenylalanine, the CDR3 comprises 14 residues. The kept DNA is CDR3 alone, 42 bases in frame from the first base.

The rearranged chain carries TRBV30 and TRBJ2-1; a weak D assignment points to TRBD1 (5 bases agree). The receptor comes from a man between 50 and 59 years old who received an inactivated influenza vaccine. Donor details come from another sample of the same person, matched by shared clones. The source material was PBMCs from blood, sampled 45 days after vaccination. The DNA reads as follows: TGTGCCTGGACCAGGACATCGCTTTACAATGAGCAGTTCTTC. It codes for CAWTRTSLYNEQFF.